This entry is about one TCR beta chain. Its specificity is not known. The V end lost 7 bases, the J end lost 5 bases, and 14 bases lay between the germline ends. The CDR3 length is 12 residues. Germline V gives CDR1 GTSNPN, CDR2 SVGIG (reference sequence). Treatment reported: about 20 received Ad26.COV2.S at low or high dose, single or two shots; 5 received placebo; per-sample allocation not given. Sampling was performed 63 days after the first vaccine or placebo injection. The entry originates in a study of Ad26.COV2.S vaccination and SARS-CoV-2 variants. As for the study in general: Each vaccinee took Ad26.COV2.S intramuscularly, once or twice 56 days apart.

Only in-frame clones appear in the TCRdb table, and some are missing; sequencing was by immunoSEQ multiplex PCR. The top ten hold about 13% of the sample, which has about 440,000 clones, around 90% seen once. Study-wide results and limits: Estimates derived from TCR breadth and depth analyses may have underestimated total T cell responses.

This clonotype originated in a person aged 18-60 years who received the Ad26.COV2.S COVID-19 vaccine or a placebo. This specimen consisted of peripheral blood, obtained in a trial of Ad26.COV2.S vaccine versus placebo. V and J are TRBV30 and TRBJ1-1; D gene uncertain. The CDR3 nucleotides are TGTGCCTACGACCCATGGGGAACTGAAGCTTTCTTT. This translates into CAYDPWGTEAFF.